The subject of this entry is one T cell receptor (beta chain). This entry is derived from a study of blood T cell repertoires in COVID-19. This CDR3 is built from 15 residues. Trimming pared 6 bases from V and 3 bases from J, leaving 20 bases between. Germline V CDR1 and CDR2: SQVTM, ANQGSEA. TCRdb's table, derived via immunoSEQ multiplex PCR, lists solely in-frame clones and lacks some. The table records fewer than 300,000 clones, approximately 89% of them present only once. The material sequenced was peripheral blood. This TCR was recovered from a woman aged 50 to 65 with acute or convalescent COVID-19. The rearrangement uses TRBV29-1 and TRBJ1-2; no reliable D call. The DNA for the CDR3 is TGCAGCGTCACGAAAACGGGTTCTGCCCACTATGGCTACACCTTC. Protein product: CSVTKTGSAHYGYTF.